This passage covers 4 T cell receptor beta chains from one sample sequenced in a study of regulatory T cells in long-lasting Graves disease. Both iRepertoire HTBI primers and Arm-PCR of CDR3 regions were used to build the TCR beta libraries. TCRdb re-derived calls from the multiplex PCR reads in MiXCR, one entry per CDR3 protein. The sample holds about half a million distinct CDR3 sequences, approximately 23% seen once. Time point noted: persistent/refractory GD, antithyroid drugs over 5 years with positive TRAb. PBMCs provided the RNA from which the TCR library was made. This sample comprised peripheral blood mononuclear cells (PBMCs), obtained when the disease was refractory, from a patient treated with antithyroid drugs. These receptors all come from a female donor with Graves disease.

This clonotype was observed a handful of times. The chain recombines TRBV20-1 with TRBJ2-7, with D perhaps matching TRBD1 or TRBD2 (5 bases each). The CDR3 has 12 amino acids. With 6 bases removed from V and 7 bases from J, the gap between germline ends came to 16 bases. Germline V gene data show CDR1 as DFQATT and CDR2 as SNEGSKA (reference sequence). The CDR3 region is CSAAGTSREQYF. The CDR3 DNA reads TGCAGTGCAGCCGGGACGAGCAGAGAGCAGTACTTC.

The chain links TRBV5-1 to TRBJ1-5; unclear D gene. Trimming stripped 0 bases from V and 3 bases from J, with 19 bases between. Germline CDR1 and CDR2: SGHRS and YFSETQ. The CDR3 has 18 residues. CDR3 DNA sequence: TGCGCCAGCAGCTTGGTTGCTAAACCCGAAGGTCACAATCAGCCCCAGCATTTT. This translates into CASSLVAKPEGHNQPQHF.

There are a few counts of this clonotype. The rearrangement uses TRBV7-2 and TRBJ2-1; the match to TRBD2 covers 9 bases. Germline V gives CDR1 SGHTA, CDR2 FQGNSA. The CDR3 extends over 15 amino acids. The J segment lost 5 bases and the V segment lost 2 bases, leaving 4 bases of the junction unmatched. The CDR3 region is CASSLQRGADNEQFF. CDR3 DNA: TGTGCCAGCAGCTTACAGCGGGGGGCGGACAATGAGCAGTTCTTC.

V is TRBV14 and J is TRBJ2-7; unclear D gene. Trimming took 0 bases from V and 0 from J, leaving 6 bases between them. The CDR3 is 14 residues long. Germline V gives CDR1 SGHDN, CDR2 FVKESK. The chain's CDR3 is CASSQELHSYEQYF. CDR3 bases: TGTGCCAGCAGCCAAGAATTGCACTCCTACGAGCAGTACTTC.